Shown below are 16 T cell receptor beta chains from a single sample sequenced in a study of blood T cell repertoires in COVID-19. Assay: immunoSEQ multiplex PCR; the TCRdb copy retains only in-frame clones and omits some. The sample records 180,000 or so clones, about 81% being singletons. The specimen sequenced was peripheral blood. Receptors were obtained from an elderly woman with COVID-19, enrolled during active disease.

The rearrangement uses TRBV21-1 and TRBJ1-4. TRBV21-1 is reported as a pseudogene. The CDR3 contains 8 residues. CDR3 DNA sequence: TGTGGAGAGGGAAAACTGTTTTTT. Translating gives CGEGKLFF.

The rearrangement links TRBV19 to TRBJ1-2; tentatively, D is TRBD1 (6 bases). Trimming took off 6 bases at V and 4 bases at J, with 12 bases between the two ends. Per germline, CDR1 LNHDA and CDR2 SQIVND (reference sequence). This CDR3 has 13 residues. CDR3 DNA sequence: TGTGCCAGTAGCAGGACAGAGGGCTATGGCTACACCTTC. Encoded protein: CASSRTEGYGYTF.

This clone was picked up one time. The chain has TRBV14 and TRBJ1-4, with D maybe TRBD1 (5 bases). The CDR3 has 14 amino acids. Trimming shortened V by 3 bases and J by 7 bases, and 12 bases separated the two germline ends. The germline V gene has CDR1 SGHDN and CDR2 FVKESK. CDR3 amino acids: CASSQGGAGEKLFF. The CDR3 DNA follows: TGTGCCAGCAGCCAGGGCGGGGCTGGTGAAAAACTGTTTTTT.

The chain recombines TRBV4-1 with TRBJ2-7, with 11 bases matching TRBD1. The CDR3 loop spans 16 amino acids. Per germline, CDR1 MGHRA and CDR2 YSYEKL. Trimming removed 1 base from V and 2 bases from J; junction bases left unmatched: 4. The CDR3 loop is CASSQVPGQGAYEQYF. The CDR3 region has the DNA TGCGCCAGCAGCCAAGTACCGGGACAGGGGGCCTACGAGCAGTACTTC.

The chain has TRBV5-1 and TRBJ1-6; D remains unclear. V lost 4 bases to trimming and J lost 8 bases, with 19 bases between them. Germline V gene lookup returns CDR1 SGHRS and CDR2 YFSETQ. The CDR3 has 16 residues. The CDR3 loop reads CASSEGGIFADSPLHF. CDR3 sequence (DNA): TGCGCCAGCAGCGAGGGTGGGATTTTCGCGGATTCACCCCTCCACTTT.

The V gene is TRBV19, the J gene TRBJ2-1; 9 bases are shared with TRBD1. The CDR3 is 14 residues long. CDR1 is LNHDA, CDR2 SQIVND, per germline (reference sequence). Unmatched junction bases numbered 8, after V lost 4 bases and J lost 10 bases. In DNA form, the CDR3 reads TGTGCCAGTAGTAGACGGACAGGGGCGCAAGAGCAGTTCTTC. Protein sequence: CASSRRTGAQEQFF.

The chain joins TRBV24-1 to TRBJ2-3; D may be TRBD2 (7 bases). The CDR3 sequence is 17 residues long. CDR1 is KGHDR and CDR2 is SFDVKD in the germline V gene. Trimming took off 0 bases at V and 1 base at J, with 13 bases between the two ends. CDR3 amino acids: CATSDLLGGLGTDTQYF. The CDR3 coding sequence is TGTGCCACCAGTGATTTGTTGGGGGGGCTTGGCACAGATACGCAGTATTTT.

The chain couples TRBV24-1 to TRBJ1-1; D might be TRBD1 (6 bases). The V and J ends lost 9 bases and 6 bases respectively, with 10 bases between them. The length of the CDR3 is 11 residues. Germline assignment: CDR1 KGHDR and CDR2 SFDVKD. CDR3 in DNA: TGTGCCACCCGGCAGGGGTCTGAAGCTTTCTTT. Translated: CATRQGSEAFF.

The gene calls are TRBV11-3 and TRBJ2-1; 14 bases align to TRBD2. V shed 5 bases and J 9 bases; nucleotides not matched to a gene: 6. The CDR3 consists of 15 residues. The V gene's germline CDR1 is SGHNT and CDR2 YENEEA. CDR3 nucleotide sequence: TGTGCCAGCAGCCCGGGACTAGCGGGAGCAGGTGAGCAGTTCTTC. This translates into CASSPGLAGAGEQFF.

This clone was recorded only once. The chain uses TRBV30 and TRBJ2-7; 8 positions agree with TRBD1. The CDR3 has 13 amino acids. Per germline, CDR1 GTSNPN and CDR2 SVGIG (reference sequence). V gave up 0 bases and J gave up 6 bases; unmatched junction bases: 4. The chain's CDR3 is CAWSVDRVGEQYF. CDR3 DNA sequence: TGTGCCTGGAGTGTGGACAGGGTAGGCGAGCAGTACTTC.

This sequence joins TRBV6-5 and TRBJ1-2; possible D gene TRBD1, 6 bases. Deletions cut 2 bases from V and 8 bases from J, with 12 bases between. The CDR3 runs to 13 residues. Looked up from germline, CDR1 is MNHEY and CDR2 is SVGAGI. CDR3 region: CASSYNRAGGYTF. Here the CDR3 DNA reads TGTGCCAGCAGTTACAACAGGGCTGGCGGCTACACCTTC.

The rearrangement joins TRBV19 to TRBJ1-4, with D tentatively TRBD1 (5 bases). The CDR3 runs 11 residues. Trimming pared 7 bases from V and 13 bases from J, leaving 13 bases between. Germline V gives CDR1 LNHDA, CDR2 SQIVND (reference sequence). CDR3 amino acids: CASMGQEGLFF. CDR3 DNA sequence: TGTGCCAGTATGGGGCAGGAAGGACTGTTTTTT.

This rearrangement joins TRBV4-1 to TRBJ2-3; no reliable D call. The V gene's germline CDR1 is MGHRA and CDR2 YSYEKL. With 2 bases removed from V and 4 bases from J, the gap between germline ends came to 13 bases. CDR3 length: 15 residues. CDR3 sequence reads: CASSQSIRFADTQYF. The CDR3 DNA reads as TGCGCCAGCAGCCAATCAATCAGGTTCGCAGATACGCAGTATTTT.

In nucleotides, the CDR3 is TGTGCCAGCTCACCACCGACGACAGGGCAGACCCTCCACTTT. As protein: CASSPPTTGQTLHF. The V and J genes are TRBV18 and TRBJ1-6; 7 bases fit TRBD1. Germline lookup yields CDR1 KGHSH and CDR2 LQKENI. V was pared by 0 bases and J by 14 bases, with 7 bases of the junction left unmatched. The length of the CDR3 is 14 residues.

The chain combines TRBV7-6 with TRBJ2-7, with D tentatively TRBD2 (6 bases). Germline assignment: CDR1 SGHVS and CDR2 FNYEAQ. Between the trimmed V and J ends, which lost 1 base and 6 bases, there was a span of 13 bases. CDR3 size: 14 residues. The CDR3 bases are TGTGCCAGCAGCTTAGGGACTACCGGGGGCGAGCAGTACTTC. Translation: CASSLGTTGGEQYF.

Only one count was recorded for this clone. V gene TRBV12-3 or TRBV12-4 combines with J gene TRBJ2-5; D is unclear. This CDR3 is built from 13 residues. Trimming cost V 7 bases and J 1 base, with 10 bases left between them. CDR3 protein: CASMRQLQETQYF. Written as DNA, the CDR3 is TGTGCCAGCATGAGGCAGCTCCAAGAGACCCAGTACTTC.